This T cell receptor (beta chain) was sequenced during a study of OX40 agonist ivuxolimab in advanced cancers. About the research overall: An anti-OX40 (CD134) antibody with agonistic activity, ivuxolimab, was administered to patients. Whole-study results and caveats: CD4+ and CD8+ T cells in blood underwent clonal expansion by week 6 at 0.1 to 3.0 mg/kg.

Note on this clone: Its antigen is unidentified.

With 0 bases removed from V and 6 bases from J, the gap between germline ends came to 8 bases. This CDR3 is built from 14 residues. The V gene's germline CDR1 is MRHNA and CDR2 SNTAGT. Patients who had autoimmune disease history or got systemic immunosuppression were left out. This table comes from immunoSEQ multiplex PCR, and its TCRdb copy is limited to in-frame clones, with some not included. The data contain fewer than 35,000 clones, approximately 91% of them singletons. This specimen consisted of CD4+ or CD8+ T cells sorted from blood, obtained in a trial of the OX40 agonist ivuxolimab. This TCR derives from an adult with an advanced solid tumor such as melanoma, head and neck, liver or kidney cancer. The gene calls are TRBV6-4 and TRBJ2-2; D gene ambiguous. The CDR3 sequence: CASSDSTGAGELFF. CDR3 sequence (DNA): TGTGCCAGCAGTGACTCGACGGGCGCCGGGGAGCTGTTTTTT.